This is a list of T cell receptor beta chains from one sample in a study of graft-versus-host responses after intestinal transplantation. These receptors have no identified antigens. TCRdb keeps only in-frame clones here, not all; method: immunoSEQ multiplex PCR. Among almost 85,000 clones listed, about nine tenths were seen once. The sequences come from unstimulated CD4+ T cells sorted from spleen or lymph node cells, collected before intestinal transplant. All receptors come from a human donor who received an intestinal transplant. Both conserved end residues are part of each CDR3. The order of the fields is CDR3 DNA, CDR3 protein, clone size, D gene, V gene, J gene. A D gene is named only where the DNA matches it firmly. Only some rows state a clone size, as once, few, many or a class for expanded clones.

CDR3nt: TGCAGCGTTGAAGATCGACGGGACAGGGGGCTGAAAGGCTACACCTTC; CDR3aa: CSVEDRRDRGLKGYTF; abundance: NA; d_gene: TRBD1; v_gene: TRBV29-1; j_gene: TRBJ1-2
CDR3nt: TGTGCCTGGACTATGCGGGGGGGCACTGAAGCTTTCTTT; CDR3aa: CAWTMRGGTEAFF; abundance: NA; d_gene: NA; v_gene: TRBV30; j_gene: TRBJ1-1
CDR3nt: TGTGCCAGTAGTATGGGAGGGACCCACGATACGCAGTATTTT; CDR3aa: CASSMGGTHDTQYF; abundance: NA; d_gene: TRBD2; v_gene: TRBV19; j_gene: TRBJ2-3
CDR3nt: TGTGCCAGCACTGGGGGGGGCGCAGGGTCCTTCTCCGGGGAGCTGTTTTTT; CDR3aa: CASTGGGAGSFSGELFF; abundance: NA; d_gene: NA; v_gene: TRBV2; j_gene: TRBJ2-2
CDR3nt: TGTGCCAGCAGTTACCGCGGAGGGAAGTCCTACGAGCAGTACTTC; CDR3aa: CASSYRGGKSYEQYF; abundance: once; d_gene: NA; v_gene: TRBV6-6; j_gene: TRBJ2-7
CDR3nt: TGTGCCAGCTCGGACAGGGGGCGTGGAGATACGCAGTATTTT; CDR3aa: CASSDRGRGDTQYF; abundance: NA; d_gene: TRBD1; v_gene: TRBV6-5; j_gene: TRBJ2-3
CDR3nt: TGTGCCAGCAGCTTAGAAGGGCAGGGCTCATCCTACGAGCAGTACTTC; CDR3aa: CASSLEGQGSSYEQYF; abundance: NA; d_gene: NA; v_gene: TRBV7-6; j_gene: TRBJ2-7
CDR3nt: TGTGCCAGCAGCCGGGGACTAGCGGGGGGTGTCTACGAGCAGTACTTC; CDR3aa: CASSRGLAGGVYEQYF; abundance: NA; d_gene: TRBD2; v_gene: TRBV7-2; j_gene: TRBJ2-7
CDR3nt: TGTGCCAGCAGCCTATGGACAGGGAACGCAGATACGCAGTATTTT; CDR3aa: CASSLWTGNADTQYF; abundance: NA; d_gene: TRBD1; v_gene: TRBV7-9; j_gene: TRBJ2-3
CDR3nt: TGTGCCAGCAGCTTAGTACTAAGCGGGGGGGCCATTGAGCAGTTCTTC; CDR3aa: CASSLVLSGGAIEQFF; abundance: NA; d_gene: TRBD2; v_gene: TRBV11-3; j_gene: TRBJ2-1
CDR3nt: TGTGCCAGCAGTCTAGCGGGGGGTAACACCGGGGAGCTGTTTTTT; CDR3aa: CASSLAGGNTGELFF; abundance: NA; d_gene: TRBD2; v_gene: TRBV11-3; j_gene: TRBJ2-2
CDR3nt: TGTGCCAGCAGCTTAGAACCTAGCGGGGGCCCTCATGATACGCAGTATTTT; CDR3aa: CASSLEPSGGPHDTQYF; abundance: NA; d_gene: TRBD2; v_gene: TRBV11-3; j_gene: TRBJ2-3
CDR3nt: TGTGCCAGTTCCTACCTTCCGGGACAGGGGGGGAACGAGCAGTACTTC; CDR3aa: CASSYLPGQGGNEQYF; abundance: NA; d_gene: TRBD1; v_gene: TRBV9; j_gene: TRBJ2-7
CDR3nt: TGTGCCAGCAGCTCTGAACAGGGGATCCTCGAAGCTTTCTTT; CDR3aa: CASSSEQGILEAFF; abundance: once; d_gene: TRBD1; v_gene: TRBV5-4; j_gene: TRBJ1-1
CDR3nt: TGCGCCAGCAGCCAAGACGGATTAGCGGGGGGGCCCTACGAGCAGTACTTC; CDR3aa: CASSQDGLAGGPYEQYF; abundance: once; d_gene: TRBD2; v_gene: TRBV4-1; j_gene: TRBJ2-7
CDR3nt: TGTGCTAGTGGTTTTGGGGGGACTGGGGGCAATCAGCCCCAGCATTTT; CDR3aa: CASGFGGTGGNQPQHF; abundance: NA; d_gene: NA; v_gene: TRBV12-5; j_gene: TRBJ1-5
CDR3nt: TGTGCCAGCAGCTCCCAGTCAATGAACACTGAAGCTTTCTTT; CDR3aa: CASSSQSMNTEAFF; abundance: NA; d_gene: NA; v_gene: TRBV7-8; j_gene: TRBJ1-1
CDR3nt: TGCAGCGGAACCGACAGTTTTCATGGCTACACCTTC; CDR3aa: CSGTDSFHGYTF; abundance: NA; d_gene: NA; v_gene: TRBV29-1; j_gene: TRBJ1-2
CDR3nt: TGTGCCAGCAGCCGGGACAGAAGGTTCTTC; CDR3aa: CASSRDRRFF; abundance: NA; d_gene: TRBD1; v_gene: TRBV7-2; j_gene: TRBJ2-1
CDR3nt: TGCGCCAGCAGCCCCGTACAGGGTAAGATGAACACTGAAGCTTTCTTT; CDR3aa: CASSPVQGKMNTEAFF; abundance: NA; d_gene: NA; v_gene: TRBV4-1; j_gene: TRBJ1-1
CDR3nt: TGTGCCAGCAGGGGCGCGTCGGTAGTAGGGGGCGCAGGAGATACGCAGTATTTT; CDR3aa: CASRGASVVGGAGDTQYF; abundance: NA; d_gene: TRBD1; v_gene: TRBV2; j_gene: TRBJ2-3
CDR3nt: TGTGCCAGCAGCTTAGCAAGCTTATCCCCAGATACGCAGTATTTT; CDR3aa: CASSLASLSPDTQYF; abundance: NA; d_gene: NA; v_gene: TRBV7-2; j_gene: TRBJ2-3
CDR3nt: TGTGCCATCAGTGGGGCCTCCTACGAGCAGTACTTC; CDR3aa: CAISGASYEQYF; abundance: NA; d_gene: NA; v_gene: TRBV10-3; j_gene: TRBJ2-7
CDR3nt: TGTGCCAGTAGTCCCACGGGGTCCGGAAACACCATATATTTT; CDR3aa: CASSPTGSGNTIYF; abundance: NA; d_gene: NA; v_gene: TRBV19; j_gene: TRBJ1-3
CDR3nt: TGCGCCAGCAGTGTTGAACAGGGGTTCTACGAGCAGTACTTC; CDR3aa: CASSVEQGFYEQYF; abundance: NA; d_gene: TRBD1; v_gene: TRBV10-1; j_gene: TRBJ2-7
CDR3nt: TGCGCCAGCAGGTCGGGACAGGGAATGTTAACGGAGACCCAGTACTTC; CDR3aa: CASRSGQGMLTETQYF; abundance: NA; d_gene: TRBD1; v_gene: TRBV5-1; j_gene: TRBJ2-5
CDR3nt: TGTGCCAGCAGGAAAAACAACCTTGGCTACACCTTC; CDR3aa: CASRKNNLGYTF; abundance: NA; d_gene: NA; v_gene: TRBV6-5; j_gene: TRBJ1-2
CDR3nt: TGTGCCAGCAGCTTAGGAGGGACAGGGTACTATGGCTACACCTTC; CDR3aa: CASSLGGTGYYGYTF; abundance: NA; d_gene: TRBD1; v_gene: TRBV11-3; j_gene: TRBJ1-2
CDR3nt: TGTGCCTGGAGTTCCGGTCCTCAGCCCCAGCATTTT; CDR3aa: CAWSSGPQPQHF; abundance: NA; d_gene: NA; v_gene: TRBV30; j_gene: TRBJ1-5
CDR3nt: TGCAGCGTTGTACGGGAGGGCGGTGGCTACACCTTC; CDR3aa: CSVVREGGGYTF; abundance: NA; d_gene: NA; v_gene: TRBV29-1; j_gene: TRBJ1-2
CDR3nt: TGTGCCAGCAGCCAGGAAACTGGATGGAGTGAAGCTTTCTTT; CDR3aa: CASSQETGWSEAFF; abundance: NA; d_gene: NA; v_gene: TRBV14; j_gene: TRBJ1-1
CDR3nt: TGTGCCAGCAGCTTGGTAGGACAGAGCTCTGGAAACACCATATATTTT; CDR3aa: CASSLVGQSSGNTIYF; abundance: NA; d_gene: NA; v_gene: TRBV7-2; j_gene: TRBJ1-3
CDR3nt: TGCGCCAGCAGTGGGCAGGGGTTTTACAATGAGCAGTTCTTC; CDR3aa: CASSGQGFYNEQFF; abundance: NA; d_gene: NA; v_gene: TRBV5-1; j_gene: TRBJ2-1
CDR3nt: TGCGCCAGCAGACGCGGGACTAGTACCTACAATGAGCAGTTCTTC; CDR3aa: CASRRGTSTYNEQFF; abundance: NA; d_gene: TRBD2; v_gene: TRBV10-2; j_gene: TRBJ2-1
CDR3nt: TGTGCCAGCAGCTTAGACAGCTTCTATGGCTACACCTTC; CDR3aa: CASSLDSFYGYTF; abundance: NA; d_gene: NA; v_gene: TRBV7-9; j_gene: TRBJ1-2
CDR3nt: TGTGCCAGCTCAACGGGTATCGACAATGAGCAGTTCTTC; CDR3aa: CASSTGIDNEQFF; abundance: NA; d_gene: NA; v_gene: TRBV18; j_gene: TRBJ2-1
CDR3nt: TGCGCCAGCAGCCAAGACGTAGGAGCCGGGACTAACTATGGCTACACCTTC; CDR3aa: CASSQDVGAGTNYGYTF; abundance: NA; d_gene: NA; v_gene: TRBV4-3; j_gene: TRBJ1-2
CDR3nt: TGTGCCATCAGTCGGGACAGTCGGTACACCTTC; CDR3aa: CAISRDSRYTF; abundance: NA; d_gene: TRBD1; v_gene: TRBV10-3; j_gene: TRBJ1-2
CDR3nt: TGCGCCAGCAGCCATACTAGCGGACCCAATGAGCAGTTCTTC; CDR3aa: CASSHTSGPNEQFF; abundance: NA; d_gene: TRBD2; v_gene: TRBV4-3; j_gene: TRBJ2-1
CDR3nt: TGTGCCAGCAGCCCCCTGGGCTACGACAGGGGCAATGAGCAGTTCTTC; CDR3aa: CASSPLGYDRGNEQFF; abundance: NA; d_gene: TRBD1; v_gene: TRBV7-6; j_gene: TRBJ2-1
CDR3nt: TGTGCCAGCTCACACCGGGACATAACCTACGAGCAGTACTTC; CDR3aa: CASSHRDITYEQYF; abundance: NA; d_gene: NA; v_gene: TRBV18; j_gene: TRBJ2-7
CDR3nt: TGTGCCAGCAGCCCTAGTTCCACGGGGAATCAGCCCCAGCATTTT; CDR3aa: CASSPSSTGNQPQHF; abundance: NA; d_gene: NA; v_gene: TRBV6-6; j_gene: TRBJ1-5
CDR3nt: TGTGCCAGCAGTGACTTAGTAGGGGGCTGGAATCAGCCCCAGCATTTT; CDR3aa: CASSDLVGGWNQPQHF; abundance: NA; d_gene: TRBD1; v_gene: TRBV6-4; j_gene: TRBJ1-5
CDR3nt: TGTGCCAGCAGCTTGGGTCCTAGCGCCCTCTCCTACGAGCAGTACTTC; CDR3aa: CASSLGPSALSYEQYF; abundance: NA; d_gene: NA; v_gene: TRBV5-4; j_gene: TRBJ2-7
CDR3nt: TGTGCCAGCAGCGTAGTAGCGGGGGGGAACAATGAGCAGTTCTTC; CDR3aa: CASSVVAGGNNEQFF; abundance: NA; d_gene: TRBD2; v_gene: TRBV9; j_gene: TRBJ2-1
CDR3nt: TGTGCCAGCACCAGGACAGGGGCTGGCTACACCTTC; CDR3aa: CASTRTGAGYTF; abundance: NA; d_gene: TRBD1; v_gene: TRBV6-5; j_gene: TRBJ1-2
CDR3nt: TGTGCCAGCAGCCCCCCGGGGCTAGCGGGGGCAGATACGCAGTATTTT; CDR3aa: CASSPPGLAGADTQYF; abundance: NA; d_gene: TRBD2; v_gene: TRBV7-2; j_gene: TRBJ2-3
CDR3nt: TGTGCCAGCAGTTTATTTTCAGGGGGCAAAAACATTCAGTACTTC; CDR3aa: CASSLFSGGKNIQYF; abundance: once; d_gene: TRBD1; v_gene: TRBV27; j_gene: TRBJ2-4